This is a list of T cell receptor beta chains from one sample in a study of blood T cell repertoires in COVID-19. The protocol was immunoSEQ multiplex PCR, while the TCRdb copy is restricted to in-frame clones and leaves out a portion. The sample contains 90,000 to 100,000 clones, roughly 85% of which appear only once. Source material: peripheral blood. These receptors were obtained from a man older than 75 with acute or convalescent COVID-19. CDR3s include the opening cysteine and the closing phenylalanine or tryptophan. Each record gives: J gene, V gene, clone size, D gene, CDR3 DNA, CDR3 protein. A D gene is named only where the DNA matches it firmly. Rows may omit the clone size; those that give it use once, few, many or a size class.

J gene: TRBJ2-1; V gene: TRBV5-1; clone size: NA; D gene: NA; CDR3 DNA: TGCGCCAGCAGCTTGGGTACCTACAATGAGCAGTTCTTC; CDR3 protein: CASSLGTYNEQFF
J gene: TRBJ1-3; V gene: TRBV18; clone size: NA; D gene: TRBD1; CDR3 DNA: TGTGCCAGCTCACCACAAGGGGGCGACTCTGGAAACACCATATATTTT; CDR3 protein: CASSPQGGDSGNTIYF
J gene: TRBJ2-1; V gene: TRBV5-1; clone size: NA; D gene: TRBD2; CDR3 DNA: TGCGCCAGCAGCTTACCCCGGGACTACTCCTACAATGAGCAGTTCTTC; CDR3 protein: CASSLPRDYSYNEQFF
J gene: TRBJ1-2; V gene: TRBV19; clone size: NA; D gene: NA; CDR3 DNA: TGTGCCAGTAAGGGGGGGAGAGCTAACTATGGCTACACCTTC; CDR3 protein: CASKGGRANYGYTF
J gene: TRBJ2-7; V gene: TRBV9; clone size: NA; D gene: TRBD1; CDR3 DNA: TGTGCCAGCAGCCCGAGACAGGGGCACTACGAGCAGTACTTC; CDR3 protein: CASSPRQGHYEQYF
J gene: TRBJ1-1; V gene: TRBV28; clone size: NA; D gene: TRBD1; CDR3 DNA: TGTGCCACCAAAACCGGGACAGGGAACACTGAAGCTTTCTTT; CDR3 protein: CATKTGTGNTEAFF
J gene: TRBJ2-7; V gene: TRBV19; clone size: NA; D gene: TRBD1; CDR3 DNA: TGTGCCAGTAGTATCACCGGACAGGGAAGCGAGCAGTACTTC; CDR3 protein: CASSITGQGSEQYF
J gene: TRBJ2-2; V gene: TRBV7-2; clone size: few; D gene: NA; CDR3 DNA: TGTGCCAGCAACCTCGGCGGATACACCGGGGAGCTGTTTTTT; CDR3 protein: CASNLGGYTGELFF
J gene: TRBJ2-3; V gene: TRBV3-1/TRBV3-2; clone size: NA; D gene: NA; CDR3 DNA: TGTGCCAGCAGCCAAGGGCCTCCCGGACTCACAGATACGCAGTATTTT; CDR3 protein: CASSQGPPGLTDTQYF
J gene: TRBJ2-7; V gene: TRBV29-1; clone size: NA; D gene: NA; CDR3 DNA: TGCAGCGTTGCTCTCGGACAGACTGGTGTGGAGCAGTACTTC; CDR3 protein: CSVALGQTGVEQYF
J gene: TRBJ2-7; V gene: TRBV7-3; clone size: NA; D gene: TRBD2; CDR3 DNA: TGTGCCAGCAGTCTCCTGGCGGGAGGTTCCTACGAGCAGTACTTC; CDR3 protein: CASSLLAGGSYEQYF
J gene: TRBJ1-5; V gene: TRBV20-1; clone size: NA; D gene: NA; CDR3 DNA: TGCAGTGCTAGTGTGTCGGGTAATCAGCCCCAGCATTTT; CDR3 protein: CSASVSGNQPQHF
J gene: TRBJ2-1; V gene: TRBV27; clone size: few; D gene: TRBD2; CDR3 DNA: TGTGCCAGCAGCCTCACCACCGAGCGGGACTACAATGAGCAGTTCTTC; CDR3 protein: CASSLTTERDYNEQFF
J gene: TRBJ1-1; V gene: TRBV7-9; clone size: few; D gene: TRBD1; CDR3 DNA: TGTGCCAGCAGCTTCAGGGGGCCCGAACGGGAGACTGAAGCTTTCTTT; CDR3 protein: CASSFRGPERETEAFF